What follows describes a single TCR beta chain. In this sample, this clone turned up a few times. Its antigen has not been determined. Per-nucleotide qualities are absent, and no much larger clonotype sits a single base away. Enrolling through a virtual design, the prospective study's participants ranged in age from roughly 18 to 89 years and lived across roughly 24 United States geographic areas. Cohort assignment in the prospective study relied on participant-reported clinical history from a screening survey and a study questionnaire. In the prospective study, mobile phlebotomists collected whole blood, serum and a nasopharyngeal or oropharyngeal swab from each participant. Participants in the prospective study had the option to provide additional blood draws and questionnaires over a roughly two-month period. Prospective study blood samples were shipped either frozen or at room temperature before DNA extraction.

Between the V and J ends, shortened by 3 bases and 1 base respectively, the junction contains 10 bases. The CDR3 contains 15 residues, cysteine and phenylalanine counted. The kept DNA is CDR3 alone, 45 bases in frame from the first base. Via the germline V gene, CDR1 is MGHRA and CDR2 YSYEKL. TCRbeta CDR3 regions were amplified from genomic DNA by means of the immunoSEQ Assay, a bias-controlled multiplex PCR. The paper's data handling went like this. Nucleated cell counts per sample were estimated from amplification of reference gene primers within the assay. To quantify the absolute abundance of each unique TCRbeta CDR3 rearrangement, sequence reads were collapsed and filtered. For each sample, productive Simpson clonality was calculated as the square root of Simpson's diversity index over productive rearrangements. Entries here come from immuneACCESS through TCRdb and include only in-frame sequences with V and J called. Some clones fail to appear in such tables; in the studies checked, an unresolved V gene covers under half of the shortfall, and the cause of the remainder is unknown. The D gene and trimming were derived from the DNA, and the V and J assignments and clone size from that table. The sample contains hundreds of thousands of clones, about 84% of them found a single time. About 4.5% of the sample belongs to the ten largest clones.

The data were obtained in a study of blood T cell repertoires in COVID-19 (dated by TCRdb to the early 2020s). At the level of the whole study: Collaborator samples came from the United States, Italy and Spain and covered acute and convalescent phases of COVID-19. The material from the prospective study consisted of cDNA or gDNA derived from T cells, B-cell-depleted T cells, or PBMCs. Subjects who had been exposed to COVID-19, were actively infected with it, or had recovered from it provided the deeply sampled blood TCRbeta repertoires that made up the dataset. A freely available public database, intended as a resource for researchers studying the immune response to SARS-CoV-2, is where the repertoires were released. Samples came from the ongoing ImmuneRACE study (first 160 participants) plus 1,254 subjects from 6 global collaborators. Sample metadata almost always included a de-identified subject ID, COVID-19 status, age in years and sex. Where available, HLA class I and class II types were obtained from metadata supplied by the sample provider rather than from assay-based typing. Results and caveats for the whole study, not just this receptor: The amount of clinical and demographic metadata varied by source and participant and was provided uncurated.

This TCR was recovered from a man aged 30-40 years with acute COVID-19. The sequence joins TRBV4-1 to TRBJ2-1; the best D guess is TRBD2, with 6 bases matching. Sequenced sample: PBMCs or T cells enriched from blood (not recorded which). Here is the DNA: TGCGCCAGCAGCCAGGGACTGTCTTCCTACAATGAGCAGTTCTTC. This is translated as CASSQGLSSYNEQFF.